These T cell receptor beta chains were read from a single sample in a study of OX40 agonist ivuxolimab in advanced cancers. The data were produced by immunoSEQ multiplex PCR, yet TCRdb's version contains in-frame clones alone and is incomplete. The sample lists around 52,000 clones; over 80% were seen once. The sample in question was CD4+ or CD8+ T cells sorted from blood, obtained in a trial of the OX40 agonist ivuxolimab. Source of these receptors: an adult with an advanced solid tumor such as melanoma, head and neck, liver or kidney cancer. Both conserved end residues are part of each CDR3. The order of the fields is D gene, J gene, V gene, clone size, CDR3 DNA, CDR3 protein. A D gene is named only where the DNA matches it firmly. Size is omitted from some rows. Given values are once, few, many or a class for expanded clones.

d_call: -
j_call: TRBJ2-1
v_call: TRBV6-5
clone_size: -
cdr3_nt: TGTGCCAGCAGTTATAGCCGAAACAATGAGCAGTTCTTC
cdr3_aa: CASSYSRNNEQFF

d_call: -
j_call: TRBJ1-6
v_call: TRBV27
clone_size: -
cdr3_nt: TGTGCCAGCAGACGACTACAGGTGAACCACTATAATTCACCCCTCCACTTT
cdr3_aa: CASRRLQVNHYNSPLHF

d_call: -
j_call: TRBJ2-2
v_call: TRBV30
clone_size: -
cdr3_nt: TGTGCCTGGAGTGTACGGTCTCCATACAAAACTGGGGAGCTGTTTTTT
cdr3_aa: CAWSVRSPYKTGELFF

d_call: -
j_call: TRBJ1-5
v_call: TRBV21-1
clone_size: once
cdr3_nt: TGTGCCAGCAGCATCAGGGGGTGGCAGCCCCAGCATTTT
cdr3_aa: CASSIRGWQPQHF

d_call: TRBD2
j_call: TRBJ2-3
v_call: TRBV25-1
clone_size: -
cdr3_nt: TGTGCCACCGAAGCCGGGACTAGCACTTCAGATACGCAGTATTTT
cdr3_aa: CATEAGTSTSDTQYF

d_call: -
j_call: TRBJ2-7
v_call: TRBV9
clone_size: once
cdr3_nt: TGTGCCAGCAGCGTAGGGCGGGAACGCTACGAGCAGTACTTC
cdr3_aa: CASSVGRERYEQYF

d_call: -
j_call: TRBJ1-5
v_call: TRBV5-1
clone_size: few
cdr3_nt: TGCGCCCCGCAGGGGAGCAATCAGCCCCAGCATTTT
cdr3_aa: CAPQGSNQPQHF

d_call: -
j_call: TRBJ1-1
v_call: TRBV18
clone_size: few
cdr3_nt: TGTGCCAGCTCACCACTTTTGGCAGGACCGAACACTGAAGCTTTCTTT
cdr3_aa: CASSPLLAGPNTEAFF

d_call: TRBD1
j_call: TRBJ1-5
v_call: TRBV6-1
clone_size: once
cdr3_nt: TGTGCCAGCAGTGGACCCGGGACAGGGGGCAATCAGCCCCAGCATTTT
cdr3_aa: CASSGPGTGGNQPQHF

d_call: TRBD2
j_call: TRBJ2-1
v_call: TRBV19
clone_size: -
cdr3_nt: TGTGCCAGTAGTAGGACTGGGGGAGGGTCGTACAATGAGCAGTTCTTC
cdr3_aa: CASSRTGGGSYNEQFF

d_call: TRBD1
j_call: TRBJ1-2
v_call: TRBV7-2
clone_size: -
cdr3_nt: TGTGCCAGCAGCCTGGGACAGCTGAACTATGGCTACACCTTC
cdr3_aa: CASSLGQLNYGYTF

d_call: -
j_call: TRBJ1-1
v_call: TRBV27
clone_size: -
cdr3_nt: TGTGCCAGCCGGCCATGGGTAGGGGTTTTTAATTTGAACACTGAAGCTTTCTTT
cdr3_aa: CASRPWVGVFNLNTEAFF

d_call: -
j_call: TRBJ2-1
v_call: TRBV11-3
clone_size: -
cdr3_nt: TGTGCCAGCAGCCCCCGGGGGGCGGGATACAATGAGCAGTTCTTC
cdr3_aa: CASSPRGAGYNEQFF

d_call: -
j_call: TRBJ2-7
v_call: TRBV7-8
clone_size: -
cdr3_nt: TGTGCCAGCACCCGGACCGATCTCCTACGACCGTACTTC
cdr3_aa: CASTRTDLLRPYF

d_call: -
j_call: TRBJ2-7
v_call: TRBV30
clone_size: -
cdr3_nt: TGTGCCTGGAGTGATGGGACCTACGAGCAGTACTTC
cdr3_aa: CAWSDGTYEQYF

d_call: -
j_call: TRBJ2-1
v_call: TRBV12-5
clone_size: -
cdr3_nt: TGTGCTAGTGGTTCCACCCGTAGCAATTCCTACAATGAGCAGTTCTTC
cdr3_aa: CASGSTRSNSYNEQFF

d_call: TRBD1
j_call: TRBJ2-6
v_call: TRBV19
clone_size: -
cdr3_nt: TGTGCCAGTAGTTTAACGGGACAGGGCTCTGGGGCCAACGTCCTGACTTTC
cdr3_aa: CASSLTGQGSGANVLTF

d_call: TRBD1
j_call: TRBJ1-5
v_call: TRBV6-6
clone_size: -
cdr3_nt: TGTGCCAGCAGTTACGGGACAGGGGATCCTCAGCCCCAGCATTTT
cdr3_aa: CASSYGTGDPQPQHF

d_call: -
j_call: TRBJ1-2
v_call: TRBV6-6
clone_size: -
cdr3_nt: TGTGCCAGCAGTTTGGGTCTCGCGGGGCAGGACGGAGGCTACACCTTC
cdr3_aa: CASSLGLAGQDGGYTF

d_call: -
j_call: TRBJ1-1
v_call: TRBV6-5
clone_size: -
cdr3_nt: TGTGCCAGCAGCCGGACGGAAACATATCGGGGAGCTTTCTTT
cdr3_aa: CASSRTETYRGAFF

d_call: TRBD1
j_call: TRBJ1-1
v_call: TRBV4-1
clone_size: -
cdr3_nt: TGCGCCAGCAGCCCAGGGGACAGGGCGGAGAGCACTGAAGCTTTCTTT
cdr3_aa: CASSPGDRAESTEAFF

d_call: TRBD1
j_call: TRBJ2-7
v_call: TRBV11-1
clone_size: -
cdr3_nt: TGTGCCAGCAGCTCTCCCGGGACAGGGAACGAGCAGTACTTC
cdr3_aa: CASSSPGTGNEQYF

d_call: -
j_call: TRBJ2-5
v_call: TRBV7-2
clone_size: once
cdr3_nt: TGTGCCAGCAGCTCCTACGTGGGCCGGGTAGAGACCCAGTACTTC
cdr3_aa: CASSSYVGRVETQYF

d_call: -
j_call: TRBJ1-1
v_call: TRBV6-4
clone_size: -
cdr3_nt: TGTGCCAGCAAAAAACAGGGTGGAGGGATGAACACTGAAGCTTTCTTT
cdr3_aa: CASKKQGGGMNTEAFF

d_call: -
j_call: TRBJ2-5
v_call: TRBV5-6
clone_size: -
cdr3_nt: TGTGCCAGCAGCTTGGCTCGGTCGGAGACCCAGTACTTC
cdr3_aa: CASSLARSETQYF

d_call: -
j_call: TRBJ1-3
v_call: TRBV29-1
clone_size: -
cdr3_nt: TGCAGCGGGGGGGCAGGAGACTCTGGAAACACCATATATTTT
cdr3_aa: CSGGAGDSGNTIYF

d_call: -
j_call: TRBJ1-5
v_call: TRBV7-2
clone_size: -
cdr3_nt: TGTGCCAGCAGCTTATATTCCGGGAGCAATCAGCCCCAGCATTTT
cdr3_aa: CASSLYSGSNQPQHF

d_call: -
j_call: TRBJ2-7
v_call: TRBV7-9
clone_size: -
cdr3_nt: TGTGCCAGCTCCGTCGGGGGGCGGGGGCAGTACTTC
cdr3_aa: CASSVGGRGQYF

d_call: -
j_call: TRBJ1-1
v_call: TRBV7-8
clone_size: -
cdr3_nt: TGTGCCAGCAGCCGTACTAGGGAGACTGAAGCTTTCTTT
cdr3_aa: CASSRTRETEAFF

d_call: -
j_call: TRBJ1-1
v_call: TRBV5-4
clone_size: few
cdr3_nt: TGTGCCAGCAGCTTGGAGGCTGAAGCTTTCTTT
cdr3_aa: CASSLEAEAFF

d_call: -
j_call: TRBJ1-5
v_call: TRBV19
clone_size: once
cdr3_nt: TGTGCCAGTAGTATTAGGCCGAGCGGGGTTGGCAATCAGCCCCAGCATTTT
cdr3_aa: CASSIRPSGVGNQPQHF

d_call: TRBD2
j_call: TRBJ2-7
v_call: TRBV4-1
clone_size: -
cdr3_nt: TGCGCCAGCAGCCGTCCCGGGACTAGGACGGACGAGCAGTACTTC
cdr3_aa: CASSRPGTRTDEQYF

d_call: TRBD1
j_call: TRBJ2-1
v_call: TRBV11-3
clone_size: -
cdr3_nt: TGTGCCAGCAGCTTATCCGCGACAGGGTATAAGGTTTACAATGAGCAGTTCTTC
cdr3_aa: CASSLSATGYKVYNEQFF

d_call: -
j_call: TRBJ1-6
v_call: TRBV28
clone_size: -
cdr3_nt: TGTGCCAGCAGGCCACAGGGTAGGAATAATTCACCCCTCCACTTT
cdr3_aa: CASRPQGRNNSPLHF

d_call: -
j_call: TRBJ1-5
v_call: TRBV4-2
clone_size: -
cdr3_nt: TGTGCCAGCAGCCAAGATCATGAACAGGCTCAGCCCCAGCATTTT
cdr3_aa: CASSQDHEQAQPQHF

d_call: -
j_call: TRBJ2-5
v_call: TRBV27
clone_size: -
cdr3_nt: TGTGCCAGCAGACCCTGGGGGAGCGGCCAAGAGACCCAGTACTTC
cdr3_aa: CASRPWGSGQETQYF

d_call: TRBD1
j_call: TRBJ2-1
v_call: TRBV5-1
clone_size: -
cdr3_nt: TGCGCCAGCAGCTTGGGGGACAGGTCTAAGGTTGAGCAGTTCTTC
cdr3_aa: CASSLGDRSKVEQFF

d_call: -
j_call: TRBJ2-3
v_call: TRBV9
clone_size: -
cdr3_nt: TGTGCCAGCAGCGTAGGAGAGGGGAGACCAGATACGCAGTATTTT
cdr3_aa: CASSVGEGRPDTQYF

d_call: TRBD1
j_call: TRBJ1-6
v_call: TRBV5-6
clone_size: -
cdr3_nt: TGTGCCAGCAACAAGGGACAGAGCTCCTATAATTCACCCCTCCACTTT
cdr3_aa: CASNKGQSSYNSPLHF

d_call: TRBD1
j_call: TRBJ1-1
v_call: TRBV6-4
clone_size: -
cdr3_nt: TGTGCCAGTAAACAGGGGAGGTATGGGAACACTGAAGCTTTCTTT
cdr3_aa: CASKQGRYGNTEAFF

d_call: TRBD2
j_call: TRBJ2-5
v_call: TRBV29-1
clone_size: few
cdr3_nt: TGCAGCGTTCTTCGCCTAGCGGGAGTTGAGGAGACCCAGTACTTC
cdr3_aa: CSVLRLAGVEETQYF

d_call: -
j_call: TRBJ2-7
v_call: TRBV19
clone_size: few
cdr3_nt: TGTGCCAGTAGTAATGACGGCGCTGGGAGCGAGCAGTACTTC
cdr3_aa: CASSNDGAGSEQYF

d_call: -
j_call: TRBJ2-6
v_call: TRBV29-1
clone_size: -
cdr3_nt: TGCAGCTGTCAGAGTTCTGGGGCCAACGTCCTGACTTTC
cdr3_aa: CSCQSSGANVLTF

d_call: -
j_call: TRBJ2-2
v_call: TRBV9
clone_size: -
cdr3_nt: TGTGCCAGCAGCCCGGCGAGCAGGGGATACACCGGGGAGCTGTTTTTT
cdr3_aa: CASSPASRGYTGELFF

d_call: -
j_call: TRBJ2-1
v_call: TRBV10-3
clone_size: -
cdr3_nt: TGTGCCATCAGTGAGTCGAGAAGCGCAAACAATGAGCAGTTCTTC
cdr3_aa: CAISESRSANNEQFF

d_call: -
j_call: TRBJ2-5
v_call: TRBV5-4
clone_size: -
cdr3_nt: TGTGCCAGCAGCTTCCGGGAGAAAGAGACCCAGTACTTC
cdr3_aa: CASSFREKETQYF

d_call: -
j_call: TRBJ1-2
v_call: TRBV7-9
clone_size: -
cdr3_nt: TGTGCCAGCAGCTTCGCGGGCCCACCCTTGTATGGCTACACCTTC
cdr3_aa: CASSFAGPPLYGYTF

d_call: -
j_call: TRBJ2-3
v_call: TRBV9
clone_size: once
cdr3_nt: TGTGCCAGCAGCGACCCCCCGGGGACGGCTTTTGATACGCAGTATTTT
cdr3_aa: CASSDPPGTAFDTQYF

d_call: TRBD1
j_call: TRBJ1-2
v_call: TRBV14
clone_size: few
cdr3_nt: TGTGCCAGCAGCCGTAACAGGGGCGCATCTCTATCTGCTAACTATGGCTACACCTTC
cdr3_aa: CASSRNRGASLSANYGYTF

d_call: -
j_call: TRBJ1-2
v_call: TRBV6-5
clone_size: -
cdr3_nt: TGTGCCAGCAGTGAACTCGGGGACGGCTACACCTTC
cdr3_aa: CASSELGDGYTF

d_call: -
j_call: TRBJ2-7
v_call: TRBV6-5
clone_size: -
cdr3_nt: TGTGCCAGCAGTGTAGGGATCCGCCCCGTATACGAGCAGTACTTC
cdr3_aa: CASSVGIRPVYEQYF

d_call: TRBD2
j_call: TRBJ2-7
v_call: TRBV5-5
clone_size: -
cdr3_nt: TGTGCCAGCAGCTCCAGACTAGCGGGAGGCCCAGGAAAGATGTACGAGCAGTACTTC
cdr3_aa: CASSSRLAGGPGKMYEQYF

d_call: -
j_call: TRBJ2-1
v_call: TRBV10-3
clone_size: once
cdr3_nt: TGTGCCATCAGTGAGTCGAGAGGGGGGACTGGGAATGAGCAGTTCTTC
cdr3_aa: CAISESRGGTGNEQFF

d_call: -
j_call: TRBJ1-5
v_call: TRBV10-1
clone_size: once
cdr3_nt: TGCGCCAGCAGTGAAGTCGGGAATAATCAGCCCCAGCATTTT
cdr3_aa: CASSEVGNNQPQHF

d_call: TRBD1
j_call: TRBJ1-1
v_call: TRBV29-1
clone_size: -
cdr3_nt: TGCAGCGTCAACAGGGGGAGAAACACTGAAGCTTTCTTT
cdr3_aa: CSVNRGRNTEAFF